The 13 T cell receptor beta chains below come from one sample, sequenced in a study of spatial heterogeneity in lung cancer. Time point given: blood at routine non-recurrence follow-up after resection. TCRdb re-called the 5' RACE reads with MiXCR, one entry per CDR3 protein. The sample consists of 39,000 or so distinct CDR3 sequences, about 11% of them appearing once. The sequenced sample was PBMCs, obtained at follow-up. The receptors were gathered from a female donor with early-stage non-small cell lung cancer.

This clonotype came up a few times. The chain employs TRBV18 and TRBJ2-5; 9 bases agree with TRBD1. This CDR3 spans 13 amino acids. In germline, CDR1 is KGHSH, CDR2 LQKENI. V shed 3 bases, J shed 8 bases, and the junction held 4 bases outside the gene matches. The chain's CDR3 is CASSPQQGATQYF. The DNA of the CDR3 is TGTGCCAGCTCACCTCAACAGGGGGCTACCCAGTACTTC.

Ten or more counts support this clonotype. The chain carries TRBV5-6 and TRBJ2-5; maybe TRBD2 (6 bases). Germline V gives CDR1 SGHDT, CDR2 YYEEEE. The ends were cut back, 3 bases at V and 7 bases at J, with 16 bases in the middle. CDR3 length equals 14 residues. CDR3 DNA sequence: TGTGCCAGCAGCTCTCTAGCGTCGCTGGGGACCCAGTACTTC. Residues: CASSSLASLGTQYF.

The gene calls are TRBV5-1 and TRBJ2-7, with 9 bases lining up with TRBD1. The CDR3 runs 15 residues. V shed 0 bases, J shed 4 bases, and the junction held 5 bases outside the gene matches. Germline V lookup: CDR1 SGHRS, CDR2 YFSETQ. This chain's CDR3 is CASSLAPGQGYEQYF. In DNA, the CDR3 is TGCGCCAGCAGCTTGGCACCGGGACAGGGTTACGAGCAGTACTTC.

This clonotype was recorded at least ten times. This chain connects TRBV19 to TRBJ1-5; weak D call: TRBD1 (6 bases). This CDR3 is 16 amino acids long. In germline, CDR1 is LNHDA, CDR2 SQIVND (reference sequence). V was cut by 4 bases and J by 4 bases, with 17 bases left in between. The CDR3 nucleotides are TGTGCCAGTAGTACCCTTGGGGGAACAGGGAATCAGCCCCAGCATTTT. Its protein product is CASSTLGGTGNQPQHF. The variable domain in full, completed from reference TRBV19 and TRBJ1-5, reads DGGITQSPKYLFRKEGQNVTLSCEQNLNHDAMYWYRQDPGQGLRLIYYSQIVNDFQKGDIAEGYSVSREKKESFPLTVTSAQKNPTAFYLCASSTLGGTGNQPQHFGDGTRLSIL.

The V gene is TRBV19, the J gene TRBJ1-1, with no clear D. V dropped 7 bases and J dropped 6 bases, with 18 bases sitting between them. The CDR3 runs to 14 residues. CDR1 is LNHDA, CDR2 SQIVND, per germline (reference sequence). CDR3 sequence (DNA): TGTGCCAGTATCCCCCGACGGCCGGAACCTGAAGCTTTCTTT. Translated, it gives CASIPRRPEPEAFF.

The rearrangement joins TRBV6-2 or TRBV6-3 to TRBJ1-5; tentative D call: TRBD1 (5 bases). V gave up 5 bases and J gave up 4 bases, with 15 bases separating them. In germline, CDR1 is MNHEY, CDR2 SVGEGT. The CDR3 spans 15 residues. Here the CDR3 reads CASSGHNTGNQPQHF. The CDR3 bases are TGTGCCAGCAGTGGACACAATACCGGGAATCAGCCCCAGCATTTT.

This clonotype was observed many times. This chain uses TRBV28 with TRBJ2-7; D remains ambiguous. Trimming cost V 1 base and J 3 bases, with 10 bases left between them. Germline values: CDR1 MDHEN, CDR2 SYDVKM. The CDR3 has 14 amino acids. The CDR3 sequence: CASSLSGLNYEQYF. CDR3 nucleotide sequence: TGTGCCAGCAGTTTATCGGGTCTTAACTACGAGCAGTACTTC.

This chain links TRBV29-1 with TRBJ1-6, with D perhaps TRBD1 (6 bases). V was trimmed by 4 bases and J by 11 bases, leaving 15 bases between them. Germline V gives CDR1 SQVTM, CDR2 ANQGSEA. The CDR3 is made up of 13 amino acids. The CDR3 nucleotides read TGCAGCGTTGGGCAAAGTCAGGGGACACCCCTCCACTTT. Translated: CSVGQSQGTPLHF.

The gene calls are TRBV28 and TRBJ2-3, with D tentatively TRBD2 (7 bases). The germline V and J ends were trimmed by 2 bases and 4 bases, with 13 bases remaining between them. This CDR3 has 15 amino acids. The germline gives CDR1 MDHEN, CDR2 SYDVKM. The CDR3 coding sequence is TGTGCCAGCAGTTTAGCGGGGGCCATCTCAGATACGCAGTATTTT. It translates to CASSLAGAISDTQYF.

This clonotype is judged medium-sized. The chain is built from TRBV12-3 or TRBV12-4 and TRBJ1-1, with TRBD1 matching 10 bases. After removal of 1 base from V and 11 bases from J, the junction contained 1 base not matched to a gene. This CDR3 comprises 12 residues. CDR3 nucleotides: TGTGCCAGCAGTTTAGGGGGACAGGGGGCTTTCTTT. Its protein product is CASSLGGQGAFF.

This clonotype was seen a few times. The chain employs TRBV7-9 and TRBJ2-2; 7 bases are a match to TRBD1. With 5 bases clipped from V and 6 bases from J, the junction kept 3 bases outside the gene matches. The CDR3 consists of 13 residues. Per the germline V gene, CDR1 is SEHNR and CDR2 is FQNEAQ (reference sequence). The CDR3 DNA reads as TGTGCCAGCAGCCGTACAGGGGCCGGGGAGCTGTTTTTT. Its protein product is CASSRTGAGELFF.

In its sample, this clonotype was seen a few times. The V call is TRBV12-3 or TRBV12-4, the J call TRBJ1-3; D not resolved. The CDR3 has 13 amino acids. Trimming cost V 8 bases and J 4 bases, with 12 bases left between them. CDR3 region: CASGLLGGNTIYF. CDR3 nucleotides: TGTGCCAGCGGGTTACTGGGCGGAAACACCATATATTTT.

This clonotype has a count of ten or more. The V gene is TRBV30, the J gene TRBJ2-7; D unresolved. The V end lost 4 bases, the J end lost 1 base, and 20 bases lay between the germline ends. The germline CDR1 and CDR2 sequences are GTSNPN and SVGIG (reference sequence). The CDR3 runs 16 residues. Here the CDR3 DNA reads TGTGCCTGGACCCGGGCTTCCCGGCAGACATCCTACGAGCAGTACTTC. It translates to CAWTRASRQTSYEQYF.